A single sample is the source of the 17 T cell receptor beta chains below, sequenced in a study of Graves' ophthalmopathy and Graves' hyperthyroidism (dated by TCRdb to the late 2010s). The sample was run on an Illumina HiSeq 2000. For repertoire sequencing, the TCR beta CDR3 regions were amplified from RNA transcripts. The first round of RT-PCR was done with HTBI primers and the Qiagen OneStep RT-PCR kit, and was followed by a second round of multiplex PCR, then size selection and purification. TCRdb trimmed public reads at Q25 via fastp, called clones via MiXCR and kept in-frame beta chains. Entries are consolidated by CDR3 protein sequence, retaining the most common genes and DNA. This sample lists a few hundred thousand distinct CDR3 sequences; roughly 14% were detected once. The ten largest make up roughly 7% of the sample. The sample comprised peripheral blood. The receptor source for this set is a woman aged 18-29 years with stable Graves' hyperthyroidism. Donor details come from another sample of the same person, matched by shared clones.

This clonotype showed up many times. This chain links TRBV6-5 with TRBJ1-2; D not certain. The germline gives CDR1 MNHEY, CDR2 SVGAGI. CDR3 length: 13 residues. Between the trimmed V and J ends, which lost 5 bases and 4 bases, there was a span of 11 bases. This CDR3 is CASSTDGIYGYTF. The CDR3 region has the DNA TGTGCCAGCAGTACCGACGGAATCTATGGCTACACCTTC.

This clonotype was counted many times. This rearrangement joins TRBV29-1 to TRBJ1-1; 10 nucleotides agree with TRBD1. CDR3 size: 13 residues. Germline V CDR1 and CDR2: SQVTM, ANQGSEA. Trimming cost V 7 bases and J 5 bases; bases outside gene matches: 7. The CDR3 region is CSARTGGGTEAFF. The CDR3 DNA sequence: TGCAGCGCCCGGACAGGGGGAGGAACTGAAGCTTTCTTT.

This clonotype was seen repeatedly, ten times or more. The chain joins TRBV6-5 to TRBJ1-6; TRBD1 is a possible D gene (5 bases). Germline assignment: CDR1 MNHEY and CDR2 SVGAGI. V was cut by 8 bases and J by 3 bases, with 11 bases left in between. CDR3 size: 14 residues. In DNA form, the CDR3 reads TGTGCCAGCTCCTATGGGGGCTATAATTCACCCCTCCACTTT. It specifies CASSYGGYNSPLHF.

This clonotype has just a few counts. J is TRBJ1-2 and V is TRBV3-1; possibly TRBD1 for D (5 bases). This CDR3 contains 15 residues. Trimming pared 1 base from V and 4 bases from J, leaving 13 bases between. Germline CDR1 and CDR2: LGHDT and YNNKEL (reference sequence). CDR3: CASSQGDGAFYGYTF. The CDR3 region has the DNA TGTGCCAGCAGCCAAGGAGACGGGGCCTTCTATGGCTACACCTTC.

The chain combines TRBV18 with TRBJ2-2; the D call may be TRBD1 or TRBD2 (5 bases each). The germline gives CDR1 KGHSH, CDR2 LQKENI. The CDR3 sequence is 15 residues long. V lost 3 bases and J lost 2, with 10 bases in between. CDR3 DNA: TGTGCCAGCTCACCCGGGGCATCAAACACCGGGGAGCTGTTTTTT. It codes for CASSPGASNTGELFF.

This clonotype has ten or more counts. The chain has TRBV19 and TRBJ2-4; D is ambiguous. The CDR3 has 13 residues. CDR1 is LNHDA, CDR2 SQIVND, per germline (reference sequence). Trimming pared 5 bases from V and 0 bases from J, leaving 5 bases between. In nucleotides, the CDR3 is TGTGCCAGTAGTTACGTAGCCAAAAACATTCAGTACTTC. Amino acids: CASSYVAKNIQYF.

This chain uses TRBV6-1 with TRBJ1-2, with 12 bases matching TRBD1. The CDR3 covers 16 residues. J gave up 6 bases and V 6 bases, and 11 bases lay outside the gene matches. CDR1 MNHNS and CDR2 SASEGT come from the germline V gene. CDR3 coding DNA: TGTGCCAGCAGCGGCCCGGGGACAGGGGGCGCGCATGGCTACACCTTC. It codes for CASSGPGTGGAHGYTF.

In this sample, this clonotype turned up many times. The CDR3 region is CASSHGGDPSPLHF. The CDR3, as DNA: TGCGCCAGCAGCCACGGCGGGGACCCGTCACCCCTCCACTTT. The chain recombines TRBV4-1 with TRBJ1-6; D may be TRBD1 (5 bases). With 3 bases removed from V and 10 bases from J, the gap between germline ends came to 13 bases. The CDR3 runs to 14 residues. Looked up from germline, CDR1 is MGHRA and CDR2 is YSYEKL.

This clonotype showed up many times. CDR3 in DNA: TGCAGCGTGGATATAAACCAAGCTTTCTTT. It specifies CSVDINQAFF. The rearrangement links TRBV29-1 to TRBJ1-1; D not resolved. V dropped 6 bases and J dropped 9 bases, with 11 bases sitting between them. The V gene's germline CDR1 is SQVTM and CDR2 ANQGSEA. This CDR3 comprises 10 residues.

This clonotype was counted a few times. The chain links TRBV5-1 to TRBJ2-2, with TRBD2 matching 10 bases. This CDR3 contains 19 residues. V was pared by 0 bases and J by 2 bases, with 10 bases of the junction left unmatched. Germline V lookup: CDR1 SGHRS, CDR2 YFSETQ. CDR3 loop: CASSLAWLAGGANTGELFF. The CDR3 DNA is TGCGCCAGCAGCTTGGCCTGGTTAGCGGGGGGCGCCAACACCGGGGAGCTGTTTTTT. Supplemented by reference TRBV5-1 and TRBJ2-2, the full variable domain reads KAGVTQTPRYLIKTRGQQVTLSCSPISGHRSVSWYQQTPGQGLQFLFEYFSETQRNKGNFPGRFSGRQFSNSRSEMNVSTLELGDSALYLCASSLAWLAGGANTGELFFGEGSRLTVL.

This clonotype came up many times. This sequence joins TRBV5-6 and TRBJ2-2; the match to TRBD2 covers 12 bases. This CDR3 comprises 17 residues. Trimming at V came to 2 bases and at J to 2 bases, leaving 4 bases not matched to a gene. The germline gives CDR1 SGHDT, CDR2 YYEEEE. The CDR3 DNA sequence: TGTGCCAGCAGCTTACTAGCGGGGGGCCATAACACCGGGGAGCTGTTTTTT. Amino acids: CASSLLAGGHNTGELFF.

The chain carries TRBV5-1 and TRBJ1-1, with D possibly TRBD1 on 6 matching bases. The germline V gene has CDR1 SGHRS and CDR2 YFSETQ. The CDR3 length is 14 residues. V was cut by 4 bases and J by 7 bases, with 17 bases left in between. CDR3 residues: CASSGGSNRVEAFF. In DNA form, the CDR3 reads TGCGCCAGCAGCGGGGGAAGCAACAGGGTTGAAGCTTTCTTT.

This clonotype was observed at least ten times. The chain is built from TRBV7-2 and TRBJ1-5; unclear D gene. Germline V gene sequence: CDR1 SGHTA, CDR2 FQGNSA. Trimming left V 1 base short and J 4 bases short, with 11 bases between. There are 15 residues in the CDR3. DNA for the CDR3: TGTGCCAGCAGCTTAGATTTAGGGATTAATCAGCCCCAGCATTTT. It specifies CASSLDLGINQPQHF.

At least ten counts were recorded for this clonotype. The V gene is TRBV5-4, the J gene TRBJ1-1; the D gene is possibly TRBD1 (6 bases). Germline V CDR1 and CDR2: SGHNT, YYREEE (reference sequence). V was cut by 2 bases and J by 5 bases, with 10 bases left in between. The CDR3 consists of 13 residues. This CDR3 is CASSFPGATEAFF. Here the CDR3 DNA reads TGTGCCAGCAGCTTCCCGGGGGCTACTGAAGCTTTCTTT.

This clonotype was detected many times. V usage is TRBV7-2 and J usage is TRBJ1-6, with D possibly matching TRBD1 (5 bases). Germline loops: CDR1 SGHTA, CDR2 FQGNSA. V was trimmed by 2 bases and J by 6 bases, leaving 14 bases between them. This CDR3 is built from 16 residues. CDR3 bases: TGTGCCAGCAGCTTATTAAGGGGTCCGGGTAATTCACCCCTCCACTTT. It codes for CASSLLRGPGNSPLHF.

The table lists this clonotype with many counts. This chain links TRBV19 with TRBJ1-5; a weak D match, TRBD1 (5 bases). Trimming took 5 bases from V and 4 from J, leaving 15 bases between them. Germline V gene data show CDR1 as LNHDA and CDR2 as SQIVND (reference sequence). The CDR3 loop spans 15 amino acids. CDR3 sequence (DNA): TGTGCCAGTAGTGATGGGACGGTGAAAAATCAGCCCCAGCATTTT. As protein: CASSDGTVKNQPQHF.

This clonotype was counted at least ten times. The chain has TRBV20-1 and TRBJ2-5; no firm D call. The V gene's germline CDR1 is DFQATT and CDR2 SNEGSKA (reference sequence). V dropped 3 bases and J dropped 5 bases, with 16 bases sitting between them. The CDR3 loop spans 14 amino acids. This CDR3 reads CSASGNGEVETQYF. The DNA of the CDR3 is TGCAGTGCTAGCGGTAATGGGGAAGTGGAGACCCAGTACTTC.